This T cell receptor (beta chain) was identified in a study of Ad26.COV2.S vaccination and SARS-CoV-2 variants. Study in general: Participant was drawn from the COV1001 Ad26.COV2.S trial arm. Recipients of Ad26.COV2.S got it intramuscularly, once or twice 56 days apart.

Trimming took 3 bases from V and 6 from J; bases not matched to a gene: 2. CDR1 is MNHEY and CDR2 is SVGEGT in the germline V gene. CDR3 length equals 13 residues. This clone came up a few times. Sequencing used immunoSEQ multiplex PCR; TCRdb keeps in-frame clones, though not all of them. The data contain about 350,000 clones, 65% to 90% of them singletons. Sample treatment: around 19 received Ad26.COV2.S at low or high dose, single or two shots; about 5 received placebo; per-sample allocation not given. Sampling happened 63 days after the first vaccine or placebo injection. Boston hosted the donor, who was an adult aged 18-55 years.

The origin of this receptor is a person aged 18-65 years who received the Ad26.COV2.S COVID-19 vaccine or a placebo. This chain links TRBV6-2 or TRBV6-3 with TRBJ1-5, with TRBD1 matching 7 bases. Sequenced material: peripheral blood, taken in a trial of Ad26.COV2.S vaccine versus placebo. The CDR3, as DNA: TGTGCCAGCAGTTATACAGGGGCTCAGCCCCAGCATTTT. Translating gives CASSYTGAQPQHF.